These 4 T cell receptor beta chains came from one sample sequenced in a study of shared clonotypes between healthy human individuals. Sequencing used immunoSEQ multiplex PCR; TCRdb keeps in-frame clones, though not all of them. This table has approximately 110,000 clones, more than 65% appearing once. Material for sequencing was memory CD8+ T cells sorted from blood. Subset defined: CD45RO+ cells pooled with CCR7-negative TemRA cells. These receptors all come from a woman in her 30s in good health.

The CDR3 nucleotides are TGTGCCATCAGTGAGTTCAGCGGGGCCTACGAGCAGTACTTC. This sequence encodes CAISEFSGAYEQYF. The V call is TRBV10-3, the J call TRBJ2-7, with 7 bases lining up with TRBD2. The germline V gene encodes CDR1 ENHRY and CDR2 SYGVKD. This CDR3 is 14 amino acids long. Trimming removed 1 base from V and 2 bases from J; junction bases left unmatched: 2.

The chain combines TRBV5-1 with TRBJ2-7; no clear D gene. Trimming removed 2 bases at V and 0 bases at J, with 0 bases between. Germline CDR1 reads SGHRS; CDR2 reads YFSETQ. The CDR3 contains 11 residues. DNA for the CDR3: TGCGCCAGCAGCTTCTCCTACGAGCAGTACTTC. Protein product: CASSFSYEQYF.

Comment on this clone: Other DNA sequences in this specimen translate into the identical CDR3. The V gene is TRBV2, the J gene TRBJ1-2; no clear D gene. The CDR3 contains 15 residues. The germline gives CDR1 SNHLY, CDR2 FYNNEI. Trimming shortened V by 0 bases and J by 4 bases, and 12 bases separated the two germline ends. This CDR3 is CASSEADGSIYGYTF. The CDR3 nucleotides are TGTGCCAGCAGTGAAGCAGACGGCAGTATCTATGGCTACACCTTC.

This clone has at least ten counts. The J gene is TRBJ2-1, the V gene TRBV29-1; D uncertain. From germline, CDR1 is SQVTM and CDR2 ANQGSEA. Trimming pared 3 bases from V and 0 bases from J, leaving 12 bases between. The CDR3 runs 15 residues. The CDR3 sequence is CSVDLWASSYNEQFF. The CDR3, as DNA: TGCAGCGTTGATTTATGGGCCAGCTCCTACAATGAGCAGTTCTTC.